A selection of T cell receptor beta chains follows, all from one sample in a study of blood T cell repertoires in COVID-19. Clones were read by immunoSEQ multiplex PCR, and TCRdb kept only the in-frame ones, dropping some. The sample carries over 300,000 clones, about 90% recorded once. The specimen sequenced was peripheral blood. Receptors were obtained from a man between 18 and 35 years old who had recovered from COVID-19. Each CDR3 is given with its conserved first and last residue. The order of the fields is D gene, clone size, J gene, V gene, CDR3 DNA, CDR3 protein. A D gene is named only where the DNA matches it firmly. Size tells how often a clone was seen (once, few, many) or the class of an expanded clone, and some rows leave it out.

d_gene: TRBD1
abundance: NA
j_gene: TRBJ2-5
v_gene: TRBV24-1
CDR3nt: TGTGCCACCGATTCAGGGGGCCCCGAGACCCAGTACTTC
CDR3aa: CATDSGGPETQYF

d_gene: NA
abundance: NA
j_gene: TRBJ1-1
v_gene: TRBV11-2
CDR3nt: TGTGCCAGCAGCCCCCTGGGGGCTACCCGCACTGAAGCTTTCTTT
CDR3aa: CASSPLGATRTEAFF

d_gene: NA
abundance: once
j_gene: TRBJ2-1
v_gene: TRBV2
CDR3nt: TGTGCCAGCAGTACCCCGGACATTCGCTTAAACAATGAGCAGTTCTTC
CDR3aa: CASSTPDIRLNNEQFF

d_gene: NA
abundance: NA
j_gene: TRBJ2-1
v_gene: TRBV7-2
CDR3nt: TGTGCCAGCAGCGAAGGGACACATCCCGAGCAGTTCTTC
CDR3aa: CASSEGTHPEQFF

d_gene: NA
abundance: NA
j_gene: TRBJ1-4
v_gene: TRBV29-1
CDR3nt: TGCAGCGTTGGTACCCTCATGGAGGAAAAACTGTTTTTT
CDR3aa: CSVGTLMEEKLFF

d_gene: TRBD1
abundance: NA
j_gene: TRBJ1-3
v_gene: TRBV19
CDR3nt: TGTGCCAGTAGGACAGGGGCAGGAAACACCATATATTTT
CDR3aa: CASRTGAGNTIYF

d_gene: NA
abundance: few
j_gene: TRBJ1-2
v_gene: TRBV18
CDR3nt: TGTGCCAGCTCGTCCGGGACATCCTTTTCTAACTATGGCTACACCTTC
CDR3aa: CASSSGTSFSNYGYTF

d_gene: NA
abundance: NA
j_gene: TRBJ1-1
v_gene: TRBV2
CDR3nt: TGTGCCAGCGCGTTGAGGGGGGGAAGCACTGAAGCTTTCTTT
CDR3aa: CASALRGGSTEAFF

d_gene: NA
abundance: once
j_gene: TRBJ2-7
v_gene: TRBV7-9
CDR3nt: TGTGCCAGCAGCGGTCAGGGGTCCTACGAGCAGTACTTC
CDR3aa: CASSGQGSYEQYF

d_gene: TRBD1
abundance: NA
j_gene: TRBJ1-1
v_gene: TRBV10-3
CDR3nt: TGTGCCATCAGGGATCCAGACAGGGGGCGATCTCGTGGTATGAACACTGAAGCTTTCTTT
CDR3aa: CAIRDPDRGRSRGMNTEAFF

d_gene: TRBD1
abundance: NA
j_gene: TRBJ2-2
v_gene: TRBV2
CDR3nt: TGTGCCAGCAGGGGACAGGTGAACACCGGGGAGCTGTTTTTT
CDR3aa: CASRGQVNTGELFF

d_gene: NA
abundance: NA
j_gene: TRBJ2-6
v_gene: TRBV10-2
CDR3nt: TGCGCCAGCAGTGATCCCGACATAAGCTCTGGGGCCAACGTCCTGACTTTC
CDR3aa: CASSDPDISSGANVLTF

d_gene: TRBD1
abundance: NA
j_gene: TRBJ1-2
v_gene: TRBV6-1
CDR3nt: TGTGCCAGCAGTGACCTATCGGGACAGGGCTTGGGCTACACCTTC
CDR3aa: CASSDLSGQGLGYTF

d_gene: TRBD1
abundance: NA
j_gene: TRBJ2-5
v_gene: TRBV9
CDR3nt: TGTGCCAGCAGCGGACCGACAGGGTCTCAAGAGACCCAGTACTTC
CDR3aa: CASSGPTGSQETQYF

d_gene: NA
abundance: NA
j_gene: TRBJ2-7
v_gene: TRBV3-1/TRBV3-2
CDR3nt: TGTGCCAGCAGCCAAGATGCGCTGGCGGCCTCCTACGAGCAGTACTTC
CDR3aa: CASSQDALAASYEQYF

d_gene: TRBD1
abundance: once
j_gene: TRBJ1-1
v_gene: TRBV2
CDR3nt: TGTGCCAGCACTATCGGACAGGGGGGCGCGGTCACTGAAGCTTTCTTT
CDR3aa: CASTIGQGGAVTEAFF

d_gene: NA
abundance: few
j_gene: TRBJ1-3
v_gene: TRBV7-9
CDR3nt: TGTGCCAGCAGTCACGGGACAATTGGAAACACCATATATTTT
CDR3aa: CASSHGTIGNTIYF

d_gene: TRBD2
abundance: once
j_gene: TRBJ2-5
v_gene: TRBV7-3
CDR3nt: TGTGCCAGCAGCTTAGTAGCGGGAGGTCAAGAGACCCAGTACTTC
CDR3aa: CASSLVAGGQETQYF

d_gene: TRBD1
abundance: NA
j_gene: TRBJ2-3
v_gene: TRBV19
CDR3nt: TGTGCCAGTAGTATGCGAGGACAGGGTGGCACAGATACGCAGTATTTT
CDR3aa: CASSMRGQGGTDTQYF

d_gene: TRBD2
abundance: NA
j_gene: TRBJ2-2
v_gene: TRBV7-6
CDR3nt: TGTGCCAGCAGCCCCAGTCCGGAGGGACTAGCGGACACCGGGGAGCTGTTTTTT
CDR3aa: CASSPSPEGLADTGELFF

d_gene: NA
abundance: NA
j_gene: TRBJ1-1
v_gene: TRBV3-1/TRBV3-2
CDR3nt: TGTGCCAGCAGCCAAGTTTTAGGACAGAACACTGAAGCTTTCTTT
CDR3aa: CASSQVLGQNTEAFF

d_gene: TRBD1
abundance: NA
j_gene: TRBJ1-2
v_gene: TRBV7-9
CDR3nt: TGTGCCAGCAGCCATGGACAGGGTTATGGCTACACCTTC
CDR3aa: CASSHGQGYGYTF

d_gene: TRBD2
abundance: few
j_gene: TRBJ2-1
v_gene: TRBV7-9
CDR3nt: TGTGCCAGCAGCTTAACCGGGACTAGCGGGGCTCGCGGCAATGAGCAGTTCTTC
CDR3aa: CASSLTGTSGARGNEQFF

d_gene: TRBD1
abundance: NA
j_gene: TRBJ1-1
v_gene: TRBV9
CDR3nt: TGTGCCAGCAGCGTAGGCTCCGACAGGGACACTGAAGCTTTCTTT
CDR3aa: CASSVGSDRDTEAFF

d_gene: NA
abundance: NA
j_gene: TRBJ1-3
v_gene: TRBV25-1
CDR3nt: TGTGCCAGCAGTCAGTCTCATTCGCGGGGCTCTGGAAACACCATATATTTT
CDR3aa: CASSQSHSRGSGNTIYF

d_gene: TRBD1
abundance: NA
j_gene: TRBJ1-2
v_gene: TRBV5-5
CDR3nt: TGTGCCAGCAGCCTCCGGGACAGCACTAACTATGGCTACACCTTC
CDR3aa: CASSLRDSTNYGYTF

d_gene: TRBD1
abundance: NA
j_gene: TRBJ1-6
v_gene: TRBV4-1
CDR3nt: TGCGCCAGCAGCCAAGCCGGGACAGGGATCTCACCCCTCCACTTT
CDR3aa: CASSQAGTGISPLHF

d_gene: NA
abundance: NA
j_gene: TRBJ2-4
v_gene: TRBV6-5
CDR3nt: TGTGCCACTACAGGGAGTAGCAACATTCAGTACTTC
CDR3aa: CATTGSSNIQYF

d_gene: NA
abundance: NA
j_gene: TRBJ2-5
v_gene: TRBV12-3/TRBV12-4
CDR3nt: TGTGCCAGCAGCTCCACTCCGGAGACCCAGTACTTC
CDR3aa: CASSSTPETQYF

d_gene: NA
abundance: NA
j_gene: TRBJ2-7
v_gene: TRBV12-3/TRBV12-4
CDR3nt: TGTGCCTCTAGGGTTAGCGCCGCCTACGAGCAGTACTTC
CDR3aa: CASRVSAAYEQYF

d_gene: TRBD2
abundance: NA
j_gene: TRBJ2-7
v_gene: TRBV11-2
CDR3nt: TGTGCCAGCAGCTTTAGCGGGAACTACGAGCAGTACTTC
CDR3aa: CASSFSGNYEQYF

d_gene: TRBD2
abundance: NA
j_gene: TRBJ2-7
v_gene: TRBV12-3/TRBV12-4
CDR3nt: TGTGCCAGCAGCTGGACTAGCGGATACGAGCAGTACTTC
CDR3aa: CASSWTSGYEQYF

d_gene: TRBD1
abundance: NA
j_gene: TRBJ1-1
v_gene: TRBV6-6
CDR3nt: TGTGCCAGTGGGACAGGATGGGGGACTGAAGCTTTCTTT
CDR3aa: CASGTGWGTEAFF

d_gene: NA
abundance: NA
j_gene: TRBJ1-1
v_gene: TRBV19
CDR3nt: TGTGCCAGTTCTTGGGTGTTGGGCGAAGCTTTCTTT
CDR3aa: CASSWVLGEAFF

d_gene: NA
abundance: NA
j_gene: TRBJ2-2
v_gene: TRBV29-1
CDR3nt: TGCAGCGTAGACCCGGGGGAAACCGGGGAGCTGTTTTTT
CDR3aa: CSVDPGETGELFF

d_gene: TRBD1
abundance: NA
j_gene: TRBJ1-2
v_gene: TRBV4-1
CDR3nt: TGCGCCAGCAGCCAAGAATGGGACAGTCCTAACTATGGCTACACCTTC
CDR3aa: CASSQEWDSPNYGYTF

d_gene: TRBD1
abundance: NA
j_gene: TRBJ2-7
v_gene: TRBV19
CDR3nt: TGTGCCAGTAGTATTGGGACAGCCTACGAGCAGTACTTC
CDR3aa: CASSIGTAYEQYF

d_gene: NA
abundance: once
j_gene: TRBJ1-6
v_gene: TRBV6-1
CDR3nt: TGTGCCAGCAGTGAAAACCCCCAGTGGGGGGCCTATAATTCACCCCTCCACTTT
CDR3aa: CASSENPQWGAYNSPLHF

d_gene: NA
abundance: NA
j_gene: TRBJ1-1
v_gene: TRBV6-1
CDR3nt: TGTGCCAGCAGTTCCCCCGGGGTCCTCACTGAAGCTTTCTTT
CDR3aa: CASSSPGVLTEAFF

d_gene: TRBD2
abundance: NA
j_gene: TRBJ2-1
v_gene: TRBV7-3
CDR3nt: TGTGCCAGCAGCCTTTTCACTAGCGGGGGGTACAATGAGCAGTTCTTC
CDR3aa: CASSLFTSGGYNEQFF

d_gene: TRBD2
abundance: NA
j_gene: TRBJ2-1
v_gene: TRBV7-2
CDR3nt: TGTGCCAGCAGCAAAGGTGGGGGGGGTGAGCAGTTCTTC
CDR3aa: CASSKGGGGEQFF

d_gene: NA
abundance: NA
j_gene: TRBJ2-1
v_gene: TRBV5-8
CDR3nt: TGTGCCAGCGGGCGACAGAATGAGCAGTTCTTC
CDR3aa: CASGRQNEQFF

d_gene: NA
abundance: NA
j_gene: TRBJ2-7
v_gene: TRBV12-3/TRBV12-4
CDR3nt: TGTGCCAGCAGTCCAGGGTTATACGAGCAGTACTTC
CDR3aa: CASSPGLYEQYF

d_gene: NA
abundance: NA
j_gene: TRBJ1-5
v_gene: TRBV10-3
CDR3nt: TGTGCCATCAGCCCATCACAGGGTCGGCAGCCCCAGCATTTT
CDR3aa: CAISPSQGRQPQHF

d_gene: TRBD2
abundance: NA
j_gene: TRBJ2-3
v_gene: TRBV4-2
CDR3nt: TGTGCCAGCAGCCAAGAGGGACTAGCGGGGACTAGCACAGATACGCAGTATTTT
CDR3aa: CASSQEGLAGTSTDTQYF

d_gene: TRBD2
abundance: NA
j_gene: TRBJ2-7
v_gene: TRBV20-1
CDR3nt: TGCAGTGCTAGTGGGATAATAGCGGGACCCGCCTACGAGCAGTACTTC
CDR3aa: CSASGIIAGPAYEQYF

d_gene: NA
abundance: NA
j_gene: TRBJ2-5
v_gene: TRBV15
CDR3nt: TGTGCCACCAGCAGGGAGGGACTGAGAGAGACCCAGTACTTC
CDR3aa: CATSREGLRETQYF

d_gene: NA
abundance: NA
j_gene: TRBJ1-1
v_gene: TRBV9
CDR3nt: TGTGCCAGCAGCGTAGGTTTCATGAACACTGAAGCTTTCTTT
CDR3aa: CASSVGFMNTEAFF

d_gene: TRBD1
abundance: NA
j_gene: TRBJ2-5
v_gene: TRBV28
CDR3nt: TGTGCCAGCAGTGCGAGTTACAGGGGAGAGACCCAGTACTTC
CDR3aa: CASSASYRGETQYF

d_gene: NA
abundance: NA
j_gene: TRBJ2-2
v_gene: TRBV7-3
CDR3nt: TGTGCCAGCAGCCAATATGGAGACGAGGGCGGGGAGCTGTTTTTT
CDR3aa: CASSQYGDEGGELFF

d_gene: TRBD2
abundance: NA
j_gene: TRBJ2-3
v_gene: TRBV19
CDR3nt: TGTGCCAGTAGTATGATAGCGGGAGGGGTACCGGGCACAGATACGCAGTATTTT
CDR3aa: CASSMIAGGVPGTDTQYF

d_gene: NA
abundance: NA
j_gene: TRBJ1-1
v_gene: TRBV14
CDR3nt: TGTGCCAGCAGCTATCAAGCGGCAGCTAACACTGAAGCTTTCTTT
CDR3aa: CASSYQAAANTEAFF

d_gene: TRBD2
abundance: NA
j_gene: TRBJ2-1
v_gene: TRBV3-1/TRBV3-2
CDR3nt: TGTGCCAGCAGCCAACCTCCCTGGCGGGGGGGCCCCCATGAGCAGTTCTTC
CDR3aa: CASSQPPWRGGPHEQFF

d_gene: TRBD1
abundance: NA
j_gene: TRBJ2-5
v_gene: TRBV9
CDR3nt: TGTGCCAGCAGCGTAGGGTCAGGGGGCGGCGAGACCCAGTACTTC
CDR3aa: CASSVGSGGGETQYF

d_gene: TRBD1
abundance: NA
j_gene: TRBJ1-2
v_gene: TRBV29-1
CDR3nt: TGCAGCGTGAGGACAGGGCCATTGAATGGCTACACCTTC
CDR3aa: CSVRTGPLNGYTF

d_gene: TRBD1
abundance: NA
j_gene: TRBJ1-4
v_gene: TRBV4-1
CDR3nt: TGCGCCAGCAGCCAGGGCGGACAGGGGAGAGAAAAACTGTTTTTT
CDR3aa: CASSQGGQGREKLFF